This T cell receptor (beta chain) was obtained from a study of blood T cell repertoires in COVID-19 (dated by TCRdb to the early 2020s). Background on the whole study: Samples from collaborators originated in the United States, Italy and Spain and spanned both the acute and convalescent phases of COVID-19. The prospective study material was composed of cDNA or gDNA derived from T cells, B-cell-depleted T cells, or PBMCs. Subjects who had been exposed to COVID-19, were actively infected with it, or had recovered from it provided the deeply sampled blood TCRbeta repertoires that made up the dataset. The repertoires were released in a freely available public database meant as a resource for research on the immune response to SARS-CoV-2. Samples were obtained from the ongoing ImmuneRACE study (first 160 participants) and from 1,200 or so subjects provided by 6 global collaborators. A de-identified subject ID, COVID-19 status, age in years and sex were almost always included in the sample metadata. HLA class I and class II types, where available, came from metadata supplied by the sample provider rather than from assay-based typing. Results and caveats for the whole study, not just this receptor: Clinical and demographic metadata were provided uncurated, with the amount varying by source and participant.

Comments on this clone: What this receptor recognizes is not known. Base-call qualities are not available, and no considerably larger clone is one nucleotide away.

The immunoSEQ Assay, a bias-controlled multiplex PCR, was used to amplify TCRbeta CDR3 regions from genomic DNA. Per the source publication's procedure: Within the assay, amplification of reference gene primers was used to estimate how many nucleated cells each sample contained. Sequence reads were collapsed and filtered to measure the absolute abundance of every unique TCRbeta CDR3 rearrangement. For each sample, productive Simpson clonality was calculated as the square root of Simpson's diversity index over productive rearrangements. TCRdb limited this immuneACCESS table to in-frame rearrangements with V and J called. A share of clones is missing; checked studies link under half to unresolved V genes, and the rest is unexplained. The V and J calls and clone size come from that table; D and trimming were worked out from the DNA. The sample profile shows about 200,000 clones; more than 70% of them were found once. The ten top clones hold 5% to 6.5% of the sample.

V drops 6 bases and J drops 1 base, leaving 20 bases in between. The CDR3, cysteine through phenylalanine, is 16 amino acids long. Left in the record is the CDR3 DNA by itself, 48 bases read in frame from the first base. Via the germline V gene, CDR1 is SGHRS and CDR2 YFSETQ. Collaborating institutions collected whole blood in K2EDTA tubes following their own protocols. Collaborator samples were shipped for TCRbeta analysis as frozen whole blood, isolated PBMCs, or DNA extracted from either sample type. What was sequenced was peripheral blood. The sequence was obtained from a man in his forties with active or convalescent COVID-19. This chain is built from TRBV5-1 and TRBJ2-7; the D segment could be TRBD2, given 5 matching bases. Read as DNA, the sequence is TGCGCCAGCAACCCGGGAAGAGTCTCGCAATCCTACGAGCAGTACTTC. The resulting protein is CASNPGRVSQSYEQYF.